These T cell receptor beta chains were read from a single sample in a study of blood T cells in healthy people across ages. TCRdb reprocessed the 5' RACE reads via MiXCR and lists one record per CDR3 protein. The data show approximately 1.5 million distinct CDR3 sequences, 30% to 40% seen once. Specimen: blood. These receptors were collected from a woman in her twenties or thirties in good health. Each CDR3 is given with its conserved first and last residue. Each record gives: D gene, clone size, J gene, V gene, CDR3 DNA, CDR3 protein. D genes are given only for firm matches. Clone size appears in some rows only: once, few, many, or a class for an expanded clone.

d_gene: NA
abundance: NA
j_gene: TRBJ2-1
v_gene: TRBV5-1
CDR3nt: TGCGCCAGCAGCTTGGGGTTAGAGAACAATGAGCAGTTCTTC
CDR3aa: CASSLGLENNEQFF

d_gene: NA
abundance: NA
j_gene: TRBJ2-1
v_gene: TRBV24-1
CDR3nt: TGTGCCACCAGTGATTTAGCGGGGACACCCTCCTACAATGAGCAGTTCTTC
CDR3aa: CATSDLAGTPSYNEQFF

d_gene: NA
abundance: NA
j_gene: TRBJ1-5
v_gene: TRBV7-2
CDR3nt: TGTCCCAGCAGCTTAGGCATGTTTGATCAGCCCCAGCATTTT
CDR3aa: CPSSLGMFDQPQHF

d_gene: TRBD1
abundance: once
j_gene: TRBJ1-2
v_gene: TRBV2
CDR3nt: TGTGCCAGAACCGACAGGGCCTATGGCTACACCTTC
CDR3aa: CARTDRAYGYTF

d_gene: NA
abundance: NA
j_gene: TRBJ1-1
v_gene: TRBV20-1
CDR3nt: TGCAGTGCCCCCAAGGGGGGGGGTACTGAAGCTTTCTTT
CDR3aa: CSAPKGGGTEAFF

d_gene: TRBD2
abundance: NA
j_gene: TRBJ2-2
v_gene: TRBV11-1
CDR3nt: TGTGCCAGCAGCCCACTTCAGGCTAGCGGGCAAACCGGGGAGCTGTTTTTT
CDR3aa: CASSPLQASGQTGELFF

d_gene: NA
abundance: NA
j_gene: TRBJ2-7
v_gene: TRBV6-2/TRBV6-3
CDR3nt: TGTGCCAGCAGTCAGGACAGAAAAGAGCAGTACTTC
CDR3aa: CASSQDRKEQYF

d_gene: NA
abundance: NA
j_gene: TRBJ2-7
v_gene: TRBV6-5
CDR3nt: TGTGCCAGCACCCGCTCCCAAGGGCCCTACGAGCAGTACTTC
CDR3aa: CASTRSQGPYEQYF

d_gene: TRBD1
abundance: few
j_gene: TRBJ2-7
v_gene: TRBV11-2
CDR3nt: TGTGCCAGCAGCTTCCCGGGACAGGGACACTACGAGCAGTACTTC
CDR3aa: CASSFPGQGHYEQYF

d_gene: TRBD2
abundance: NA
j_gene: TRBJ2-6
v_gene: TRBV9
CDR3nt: TGTGCCAGCAGCAAAGATTCCAAGACTAGCGGGGTTCGAGGAGGGGCCAACGTCCTGACTTTC
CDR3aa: CASSKDSKTSGVRGGANVLTF

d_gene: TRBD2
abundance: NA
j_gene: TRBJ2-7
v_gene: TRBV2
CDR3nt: TGTGCCAGCTGGCTAGCGGGGGTCGGCGAGCAGTACTTC
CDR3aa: CASWLAGVGEQYF

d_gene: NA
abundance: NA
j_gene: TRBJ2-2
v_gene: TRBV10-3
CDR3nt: TGTGCCACGAGAGACCGGTTAAGCACCGGGGAGCTGTTTTTT
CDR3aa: CATRDRLSTGELFF

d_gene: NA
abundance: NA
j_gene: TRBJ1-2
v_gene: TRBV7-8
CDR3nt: TGTGCCAGCAGCTTAGCGGCAACACTTAACTATGGCTACACCTTC
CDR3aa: CASSLAATLNYGYTF

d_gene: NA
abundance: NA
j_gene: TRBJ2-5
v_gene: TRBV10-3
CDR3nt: TGTGCCATCAGCGGGGACTCCTCGTCCCAGTACTTC
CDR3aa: CAISGDSSSQYF

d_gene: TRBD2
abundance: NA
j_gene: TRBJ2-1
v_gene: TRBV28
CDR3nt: TGTGCCAGTGAGAGCGGGGGGTCCTACAATGAGCAGTTCTTC
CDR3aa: CASESGGSYNEQFF

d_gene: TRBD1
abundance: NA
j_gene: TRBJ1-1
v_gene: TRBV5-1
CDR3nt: TGCGCCAGCAGCTGGACATGGGGCAGGGGGCGTTCTGAAGCTTTCTTT
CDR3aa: CASSWTWGRGRSEAFF

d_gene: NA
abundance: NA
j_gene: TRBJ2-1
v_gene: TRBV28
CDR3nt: TGTGCCAGCTCTAAGGTTGGGTCCTACAATGAGCAGTTCTTC
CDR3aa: CASSKVGSYNEQFF

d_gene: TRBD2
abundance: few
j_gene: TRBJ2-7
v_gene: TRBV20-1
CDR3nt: TGCAGTGCTAGCGGGGGGGTCGCCTACGAGCAGTACTTC
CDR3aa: CSASGGVAYEQYF

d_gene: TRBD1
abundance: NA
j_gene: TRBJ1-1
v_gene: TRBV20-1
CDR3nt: TGCAGTGCGCCGGGGACAGGGGGAAATGGAGGTGAAGCTTTCTTT
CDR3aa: CSAPGTGGNGGEAFF

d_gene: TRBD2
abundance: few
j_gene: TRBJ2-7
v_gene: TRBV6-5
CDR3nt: TGTGCCAGCAGTATCGGGACTAGCTCTTACGAGCAGTACTTC
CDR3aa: CASSIGTSSYEQYF

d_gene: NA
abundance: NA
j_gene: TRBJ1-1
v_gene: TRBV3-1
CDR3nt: TGTGCCAGCACCTCACGGGTTGAAGCTTTCTTT
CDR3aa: CASTSRVEAFF

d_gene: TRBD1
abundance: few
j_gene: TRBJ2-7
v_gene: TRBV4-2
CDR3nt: TGTGCCAGCAGCCAAGATCTAGTAGACAGGGGTGGGTACGAGCAGTACTTC
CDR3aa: CASSQDLVDRGGYEQYF

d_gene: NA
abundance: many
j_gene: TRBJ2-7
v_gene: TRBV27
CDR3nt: TGTGCCAGCAGTCCCAGCGCGTCTAGCTACGAGCAGTACTTC
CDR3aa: CASSPSASSYEQYF

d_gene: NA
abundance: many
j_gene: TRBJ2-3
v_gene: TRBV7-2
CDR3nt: TGTGCCAGCGGGGAAGATACGCAGTATTTT
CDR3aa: CASGEDTQYF

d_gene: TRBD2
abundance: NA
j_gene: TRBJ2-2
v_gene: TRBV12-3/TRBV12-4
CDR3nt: TGTGCCAGCACCGTTAGCGGGGAGGGCACCGGGGAGCTGTTTTTT
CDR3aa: CASTVSGEGTGELFF

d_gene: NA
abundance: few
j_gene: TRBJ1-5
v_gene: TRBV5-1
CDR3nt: TGCGCCAGCAGCGCAACCTCCCCCTTCCTAGACCCATATCAGCCCCAGCATTTT
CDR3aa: CASSATSPFLDPYQPQHF

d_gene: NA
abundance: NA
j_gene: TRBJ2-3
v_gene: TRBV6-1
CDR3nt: TGTGCCAGCAGTCCCCGGGACCGGAGGGCAGATACGCAGTATTTT
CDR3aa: CASSPRDRRADTQYF

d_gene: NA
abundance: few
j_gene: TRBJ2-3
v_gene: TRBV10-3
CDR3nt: TGTGCCATCAGTGAGTTCATTGCGGATACGCAGTATTTT
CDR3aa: CAISEFIADTQYF

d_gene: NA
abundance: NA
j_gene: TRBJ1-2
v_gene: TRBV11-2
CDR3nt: TGTGCCAGCAGCTTATCGGGGAGGGACCATGGCTACACCTTC
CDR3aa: CASSLSGRDHGYTF

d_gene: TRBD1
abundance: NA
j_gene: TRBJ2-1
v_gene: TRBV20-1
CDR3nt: TGCAGTGCTAGTCGACAGGGCTACAATGAGCAGTTCTTC
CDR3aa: CSASRQGYNEQFF

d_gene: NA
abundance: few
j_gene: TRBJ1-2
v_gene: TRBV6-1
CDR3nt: TGTGCCAGCAGTGAATCCGGGACATTGGCAAACTATGGCTACACCTTC
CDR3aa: CASSESGTLANYGYTF

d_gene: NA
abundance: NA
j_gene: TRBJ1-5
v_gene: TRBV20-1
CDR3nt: TGCAGTGCTAACGGGAATAGCAATCAGCCCCAGCATTTT
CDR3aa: CSANGNSNQPQHF

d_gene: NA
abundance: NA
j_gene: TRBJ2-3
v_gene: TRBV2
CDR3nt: TGTGCCAGCAAGGTTCGCGGGAACACCCCCGGACAGTATTTT
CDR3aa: CASKVRGNTPGQYF

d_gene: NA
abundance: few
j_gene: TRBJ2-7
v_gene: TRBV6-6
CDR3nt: TGTGCCAGCAGCTACAGGGCTGTTGAGGAGCAGTACTTC
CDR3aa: CASSYRAVEEQYF

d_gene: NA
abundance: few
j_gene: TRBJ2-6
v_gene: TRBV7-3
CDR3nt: TGTGCCAGCAGCTTATCAGGGGCGGTCCTCTCTGGGGCCAACGTCCTGACTTTC
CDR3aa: CASSLSGAVLSGANVLTF

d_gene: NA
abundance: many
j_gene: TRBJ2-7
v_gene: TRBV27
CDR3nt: TGTGCCAGCAGTCCCACAGTAAACCAACCCTACGAGCAGTACTTC
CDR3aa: CASSPTVNQPYEQYF

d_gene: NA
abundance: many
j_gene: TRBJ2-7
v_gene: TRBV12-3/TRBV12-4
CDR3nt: TGTGCCAGCAGGCCGGGACGGTACTCCTACGAGCAGTACTTC
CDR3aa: CASRPGRYSYEQYF

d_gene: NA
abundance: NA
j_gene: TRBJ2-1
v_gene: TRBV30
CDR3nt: TGTGCCTGGAGTCCCGGGTCAGGGGAGCACTACAATGAGCAGTTCTTC
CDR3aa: CAWSPGSGEHYNEQFF

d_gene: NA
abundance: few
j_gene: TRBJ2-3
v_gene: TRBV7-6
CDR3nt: TGTGCCAGCAGCCCCGACCTATTGTATAGCACAGATACGCAGTATTTT
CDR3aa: CASSPDLLYSTDTQYF

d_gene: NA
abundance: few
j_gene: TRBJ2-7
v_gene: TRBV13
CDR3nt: TGTGCCAGCAGCTTAGCCGGAGGAGGAGAAAACCTTCGGCTCGAGCAGTACTTC
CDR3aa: CASSLAGGGENLRLEQYF

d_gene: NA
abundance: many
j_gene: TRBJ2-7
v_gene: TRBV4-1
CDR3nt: TGCGCCAGCAGCCAAGCGCCCTCTTTTTACGAGCAGTACTTC
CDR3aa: CASSQAPSFYEQYF

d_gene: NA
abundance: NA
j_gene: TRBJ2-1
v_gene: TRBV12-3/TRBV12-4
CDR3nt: TGTGCCAGCAGTTTCCTCGTTGGAGATGAGCAGTTCTTC
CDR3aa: CASSFLVGDEQFF

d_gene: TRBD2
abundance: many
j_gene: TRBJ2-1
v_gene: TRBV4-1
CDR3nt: TGCGCCAGCAGCCAAGAGAAGGTAGCGGGAGTCGAGCAGTTCTTC
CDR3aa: CASSQEKVAGVEQFF

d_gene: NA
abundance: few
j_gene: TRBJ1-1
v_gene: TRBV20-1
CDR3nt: TGCAGTGCTAGAGGGGGGGAGGACACTGAAGCTTTCTTT
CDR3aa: CSARGGEDTEAFF

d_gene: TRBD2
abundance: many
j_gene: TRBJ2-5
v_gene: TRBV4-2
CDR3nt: TGTGCCAGCAGCCAAGATCTAGCGGGGGGCAGAGAGACCCAGTACTTC
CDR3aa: CASSQDLAGGRETQYF

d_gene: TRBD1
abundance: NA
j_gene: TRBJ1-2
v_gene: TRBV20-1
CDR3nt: TGCAGTGCTAGTCGCAGGGGGCAAGACTATGGCTACACCTTC
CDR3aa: CSASRRGQDYGYTF

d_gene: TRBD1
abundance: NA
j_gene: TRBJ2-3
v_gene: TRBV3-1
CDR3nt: TGTGCCAGCGGCCAAAGGGACAGGTCGTGGGATACGCAGTATTTT
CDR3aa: CASGQRDRSWDTQYF

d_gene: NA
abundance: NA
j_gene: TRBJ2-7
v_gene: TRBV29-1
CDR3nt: TGCAGCGTTGGACAGTCGGGTTCCTACGAGCAGTACTTC
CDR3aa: CSVGQSGSYEQYF

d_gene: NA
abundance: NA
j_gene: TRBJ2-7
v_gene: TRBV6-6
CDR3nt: TGTGCCAGCATCCTAGGGACCGAGCAGTACTTC
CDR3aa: CASILGTEQYF

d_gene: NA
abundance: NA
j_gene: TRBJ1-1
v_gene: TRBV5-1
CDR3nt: TGCGCCAGCAGCTTGGAACCGGGGCGAAAGACAGAGCACACTGAAGCTTTCTTT
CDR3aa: CASSLEPGRKTEHTEAFF

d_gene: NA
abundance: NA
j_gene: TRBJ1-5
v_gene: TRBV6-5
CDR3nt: TGTGCCAGCAGTTATGGAGACAGGTACTTTTATAGCAATCAGCCCCAGCATTTT
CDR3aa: CASSYGDRYFYSNQPQHF

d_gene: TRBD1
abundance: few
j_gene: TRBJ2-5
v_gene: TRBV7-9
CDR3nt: TGTACCAGCAGTGCCCAGGGGGCAAAGGAGACCCAGTACTTC
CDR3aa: CTSSAQGAKETQYF